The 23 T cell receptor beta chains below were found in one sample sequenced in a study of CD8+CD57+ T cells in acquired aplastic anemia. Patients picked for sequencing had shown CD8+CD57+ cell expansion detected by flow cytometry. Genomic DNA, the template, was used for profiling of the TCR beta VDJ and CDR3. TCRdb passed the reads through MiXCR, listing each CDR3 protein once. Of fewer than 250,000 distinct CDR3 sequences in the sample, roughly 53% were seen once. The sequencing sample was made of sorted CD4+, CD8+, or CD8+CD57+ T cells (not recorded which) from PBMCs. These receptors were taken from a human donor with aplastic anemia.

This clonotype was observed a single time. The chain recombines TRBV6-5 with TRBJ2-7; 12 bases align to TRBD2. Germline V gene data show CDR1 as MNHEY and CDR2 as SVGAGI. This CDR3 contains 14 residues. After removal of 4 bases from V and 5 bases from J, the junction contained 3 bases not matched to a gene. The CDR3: CASSLTSGRHEQYF. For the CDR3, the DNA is TGTGCCAGCAGTTTGACTAGCGGGAGACACGAGCAGTACTTC.

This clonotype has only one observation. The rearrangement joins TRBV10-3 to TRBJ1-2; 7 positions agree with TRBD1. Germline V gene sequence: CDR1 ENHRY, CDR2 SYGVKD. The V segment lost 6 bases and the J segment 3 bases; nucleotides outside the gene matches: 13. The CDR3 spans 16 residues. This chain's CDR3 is CAIRPNSDRRHYGYTF. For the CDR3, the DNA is TGTGCCATCAGACCAAACTCGGACAGGCGGCACTATGGCTACACCTTC.

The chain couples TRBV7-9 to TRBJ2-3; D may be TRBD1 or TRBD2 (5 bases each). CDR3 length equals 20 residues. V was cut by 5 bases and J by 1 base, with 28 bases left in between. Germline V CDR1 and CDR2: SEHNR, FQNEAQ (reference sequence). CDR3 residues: CASSPEGQGSNGSRTDTQYF. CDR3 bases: TGTGCCAGCAGCCCCGAGGGGCAGGGATCGAATGGCTCCCGCACAGATACGCAGTATTTT.

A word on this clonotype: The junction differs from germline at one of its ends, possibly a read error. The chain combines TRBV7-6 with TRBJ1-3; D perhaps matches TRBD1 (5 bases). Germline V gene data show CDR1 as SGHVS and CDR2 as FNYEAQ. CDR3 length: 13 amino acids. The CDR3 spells CVSSLVRGNAIYF. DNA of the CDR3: TGTGTCAGCAGCTTAGTGAGGGGAAACGCCATATATTTT.

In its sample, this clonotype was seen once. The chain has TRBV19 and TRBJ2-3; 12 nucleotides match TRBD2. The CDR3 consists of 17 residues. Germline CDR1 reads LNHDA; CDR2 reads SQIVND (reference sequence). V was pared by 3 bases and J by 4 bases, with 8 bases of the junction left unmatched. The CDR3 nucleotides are TGTGCCAGTAGTATGGCTAGCGGGGGGGCCGCGGCAGATACGCAGTATTTT. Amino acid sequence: CASSMASGGAAADTQYF.

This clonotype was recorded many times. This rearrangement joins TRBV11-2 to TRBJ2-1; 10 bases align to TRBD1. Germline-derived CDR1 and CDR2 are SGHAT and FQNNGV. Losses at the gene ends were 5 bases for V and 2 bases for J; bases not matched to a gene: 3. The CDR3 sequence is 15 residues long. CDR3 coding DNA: TGTGCCAGCAGCGGGGACAGGGGTACCTACAATGAGCAGTTCTTC. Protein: CASSGDRGTYNEQFF.

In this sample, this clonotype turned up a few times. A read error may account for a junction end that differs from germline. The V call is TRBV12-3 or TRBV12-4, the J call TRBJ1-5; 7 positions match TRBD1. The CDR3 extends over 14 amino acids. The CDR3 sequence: CASSWDQGGQPQHF. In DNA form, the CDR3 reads TGTGCCAGTAGTTGGGACCAGGGGGGGCAGCCCCAGCATTTT.

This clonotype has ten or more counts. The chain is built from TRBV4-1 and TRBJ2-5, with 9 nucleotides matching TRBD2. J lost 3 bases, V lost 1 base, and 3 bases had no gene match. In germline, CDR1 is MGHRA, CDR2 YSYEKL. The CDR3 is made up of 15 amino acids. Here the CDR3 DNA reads TGCGCCAGCAGCCAAGGCGGGGGGGCCAAAGAGACCCAGTACTTC. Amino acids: CASSQGGGAKETQYF.

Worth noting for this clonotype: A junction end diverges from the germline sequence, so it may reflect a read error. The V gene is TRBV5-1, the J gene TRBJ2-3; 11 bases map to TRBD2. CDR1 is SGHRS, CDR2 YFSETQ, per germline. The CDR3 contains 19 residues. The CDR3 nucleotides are TGTGCCAGCAGCTTGGTCGGTCGATTAGCGGGGGGGAGCACAGATACGCAGTATTTT. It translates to CASSLVGRLAGGSTDTQYF.

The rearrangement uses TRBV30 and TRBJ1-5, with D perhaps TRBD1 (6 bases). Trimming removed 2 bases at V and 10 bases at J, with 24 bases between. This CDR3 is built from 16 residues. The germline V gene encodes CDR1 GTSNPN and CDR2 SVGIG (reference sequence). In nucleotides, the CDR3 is TGTGCCTGGAGTCCTCGAGGGGATCCGCGAGGGGGACCCCAGCATTTT. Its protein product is CAWSPRGDPRGGPQHF.

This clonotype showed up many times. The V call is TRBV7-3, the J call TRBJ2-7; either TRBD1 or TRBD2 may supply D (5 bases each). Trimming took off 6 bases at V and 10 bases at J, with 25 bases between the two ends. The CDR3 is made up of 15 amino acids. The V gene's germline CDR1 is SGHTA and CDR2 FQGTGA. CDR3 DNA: TGTGCCAGCAGAACAGCCGGGACCGCGGCTCACCGCCAGTACTTC. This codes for CASRTAGTAAHRQYF.

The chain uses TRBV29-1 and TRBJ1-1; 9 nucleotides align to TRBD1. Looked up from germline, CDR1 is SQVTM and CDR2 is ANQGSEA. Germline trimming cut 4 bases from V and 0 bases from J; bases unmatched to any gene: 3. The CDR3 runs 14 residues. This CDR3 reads CSVADRGMNTEAFF. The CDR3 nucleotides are TGCAGCGTTGCGGACAGGGGTATGAACACTGAAGCTTTCTTT.

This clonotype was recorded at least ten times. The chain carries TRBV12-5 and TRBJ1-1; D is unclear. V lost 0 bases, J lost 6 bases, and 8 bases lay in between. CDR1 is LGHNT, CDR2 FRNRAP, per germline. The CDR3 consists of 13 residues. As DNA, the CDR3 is TGTGCTAGTGGTTTGGTGCCAGGACCTGAAGCTTTCTTT. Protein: CASGLVPGPEAFF.

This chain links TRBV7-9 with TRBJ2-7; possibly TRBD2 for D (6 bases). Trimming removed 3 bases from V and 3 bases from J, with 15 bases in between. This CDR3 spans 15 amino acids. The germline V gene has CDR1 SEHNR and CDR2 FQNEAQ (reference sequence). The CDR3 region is CASSFNRDSGYEQYF. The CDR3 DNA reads TGTGCCAGCAGCTTCAACCGGGACTCAGGCTACGAGCAGTACTTC.

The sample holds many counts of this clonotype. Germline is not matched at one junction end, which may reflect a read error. CDR3 bases: TGCGCCAGCAGCTTGGGGGGGCAAGAGACCCAGTACTTC. Residues: CASSLGGQETQYF. The chain uses TRBV7-3 and TRBJ2-5; 7 nucleotides line up with TRBD2. The length of the CDR3 is 13 residues. Germline loops: CDR1 SGHTA, CDR2 FQGTGA.

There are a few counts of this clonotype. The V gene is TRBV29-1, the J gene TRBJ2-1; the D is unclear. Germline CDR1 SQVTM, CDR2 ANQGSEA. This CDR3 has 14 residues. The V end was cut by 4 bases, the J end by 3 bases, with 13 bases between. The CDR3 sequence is CSVALGRDYNEQFF. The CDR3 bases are TGCAGCGTTGCTCTCGGGCGCGACTACAATGAGCAGTTCTTC.

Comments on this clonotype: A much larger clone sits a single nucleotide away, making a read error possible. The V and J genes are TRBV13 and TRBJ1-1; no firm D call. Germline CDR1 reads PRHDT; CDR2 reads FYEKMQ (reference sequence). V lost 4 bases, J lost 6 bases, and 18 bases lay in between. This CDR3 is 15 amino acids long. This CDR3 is CASSSLRSGGAEAFF. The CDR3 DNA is TGTGCCAGCAGCTCCCTGCGTTCGGGAGGCGCTGAAGCTTTCTTT. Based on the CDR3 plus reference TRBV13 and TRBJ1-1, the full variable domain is AAGVIQSPRHLIKEKRETATLKCYPIPRHDTVYWYQQGPGQDPQFLISFYEKMQSDKGSIPDRFSAQQFSDYHSELNMSSLELGDSALYFCASSSLRSGGAEAFFGQGTRLTVV.

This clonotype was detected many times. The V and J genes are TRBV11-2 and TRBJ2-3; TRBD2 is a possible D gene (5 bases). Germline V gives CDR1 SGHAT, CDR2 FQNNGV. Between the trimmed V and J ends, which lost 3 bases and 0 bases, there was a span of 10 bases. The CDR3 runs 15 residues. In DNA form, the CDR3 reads TGTGCCAGCAGCTTTTCCTCGGGGAGCACAGATACGCAGTATTTT. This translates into CASSFSSGSTDTQYF.

This CDR3 is CASSLVEWVETQYF. CDR3 bases: TGTGCCAGCAGCTTAGTCGAGTGGGTAGAGACCCAGTACTTC. The chain links TRBV7-8 to TRBJ2-5; D unresolved. The CDR3 is 14 residues long. Germline CDR1 is SGHVS and CDR2 is FQNEAQ. The V end lost 1 base, the J end lost 4 bases, and 10 bases lay between the germline ends.

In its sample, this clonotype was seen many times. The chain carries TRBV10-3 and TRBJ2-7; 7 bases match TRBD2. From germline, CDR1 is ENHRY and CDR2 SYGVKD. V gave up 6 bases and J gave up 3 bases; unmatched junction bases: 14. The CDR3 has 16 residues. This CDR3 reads CAIRSTEGTTYYEQYF. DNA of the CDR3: TGTGCCATCAGATCGACGGAGGGGACTACCTACTACGAGCAGTACTTC.

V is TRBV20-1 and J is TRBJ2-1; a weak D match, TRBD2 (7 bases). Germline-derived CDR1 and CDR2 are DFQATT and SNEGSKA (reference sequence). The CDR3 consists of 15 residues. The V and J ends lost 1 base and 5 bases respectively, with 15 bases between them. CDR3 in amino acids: CSARVGGGQDNEQFF. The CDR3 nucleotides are TGCAGTGCTAGAGTTGGGGGGGGGCAGGACAATGAGCAGTTCTTC.

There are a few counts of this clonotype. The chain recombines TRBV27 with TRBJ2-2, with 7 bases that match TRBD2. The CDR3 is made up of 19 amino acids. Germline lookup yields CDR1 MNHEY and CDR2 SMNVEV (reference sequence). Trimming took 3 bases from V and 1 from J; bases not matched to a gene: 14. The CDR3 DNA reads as TGTGCCAGCAGTTTGCGGGGAGCGGGGATCCTTATGAACACCGGGGAGCTGTTTTTT. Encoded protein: CASSLRGAGILMNTGELFF.

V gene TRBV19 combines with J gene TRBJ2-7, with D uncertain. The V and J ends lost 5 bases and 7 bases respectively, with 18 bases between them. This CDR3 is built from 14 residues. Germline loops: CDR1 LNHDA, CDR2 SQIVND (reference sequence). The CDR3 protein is CASSPPDGGEEQYF. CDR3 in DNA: TGTGCCAGTAGTCCCCCGGACGGCGGTGAAGAGCAGTACTTC.